A single sample gave rise to the 10 T cell receptor beta chains below, sequenced in a study of blood T cell repertoires in COVID-19 (dated by TCRdb to about 2020). The library relied on the immunoSEQ multiplex PCR assay. This immuneACCESS table, as held by TCRdb, lists in-frame sequences with V and J called but not all clones. Of the missing ones, under half trace to an unresolved V gene in checked studies; the others have no known cause. The sample contains some 130,000 clones, around 89% of them found a single time. The top ten constitute about 2% of the sample. Sequencing was performed on peripheral blood. These receptor sequences come from a man between 65 and 85 years old with active COVID-19.

Only one count was recorded for this clone. The sample carries other DNA sequences with the same CDR3. V gene TRBV28 combines with J gene TRBJ2-1, with 12 bases aligning to TRBD2. Germline V gene lookup returns CDR1 MDHEN and CDR2 SYDVKM. V shed 6 bases, J shed 0 bases, and the junction held 3 bases outside the gene matches. This CDR3 is 16 amino acids long. The CDR3 protein is CASRLTSGSSYNEQFF. The CDR3 DNA sequence: TGTGCCAGCAGACTGACTAGCGGGAGCTCCTACAATGAGCAGTTCTTC. The variable domain in full, with the rest retrieved from reference TRBV28 and TRBJ2-1, is DVKVTQSSRYLVKRTGEKVFLECVQDMDHENMFWYRQDPGLGLRLIYFSYDVKMKEKGDIPEGYSVSREKKERFSLILESASTNQTSMYLCASRLTSGSSYNEQFFGPGTRLTVL.

The chain employs TRBV7-2 and TRBJ2-1, with D unclear. The V gene's germline CDR1 is SGHTA and CDR2 FQGNSA. Trimming shortened V by 1 base and J by 7 bases, and 14 bases separated the two germline ends. The CDR3 extends over 15 amino acids. This CDR3 is CASSLGYSVWNEQFF. The CDR3 DNA reads TGTGCCAGCAGCTTAGGTTATTCGGTGTGGAATGAGCAGTTCTTC.

The chain recombines TRBV28 with TRBJ2-7; 7 nucleotides match TRBD1. Germline V gene lookup returns CDR1 MDHEN and CDR2 SYDVKM. J lost 3 bases, V lost 7 bases, and 9 bases had no gene match. The CDR3 extends over 14 amino acids. DNA for the CDR3: TGTGCCAGCACTTTTCGACAGGGTTTCTACGAGCAGTACTTC. Its protein product is CASTFRQGFYEQYF. The entire variable domain, with the rest obtained from reference TRBV28 and TRBJ2-7, is as follows: DVKVTQSSRYLVKRTGEKVFLECVQDMDHENMFWYRQDPGLGLRLIYFSYDVKMKEKGDIPEGYSVSREKKERFSLILESASTNQTSMYLCASTFRQGFYEQYFGPGTRLTVT.

The genes are TRBV19 and TRBJ2-2; TRBD1 matches 8 bases. The V and J ends lost 1 base and 4 bases, in that order; junction bases with no gene match: 8. The CDR3 loop spans 17 amino acids. Germline V lookup: CDR1 LNHDA, CDR2 SQIVND (reference sequence). The CDR3, as DNA: TGTGCCAGTAGTATAGCTCCGGGACAGGAATTCACCGGGGAGCTGTTTTTT. Translation: CASSIAPGQEFTGELFF.

The chain has TRBV10-3 and TRBJ1-2; TRBD1 agrees at 10 bases. Germline assignment: CDR1 ENHRY and CDR2 SYGVKD. This CDR3 contains 12 residues. V dropped 8 bases and J dropped 8; count of bases not matched to a gene: 5. CDR3 nucleotides: TGTGCCATCCGGGACAGGGGAGGCGGCTACACCTTC. Translation gives CAIRDRGGGYTF.

CDR3 nucleotide sequence: TGCGCCAGCACCCACGACGGACAGTTGGGCTCCTACGAGCAGTACTTC. Its protein is CASTHDGQLGSYEQYF. This chain uses TRBV5-1 with TRBJ2-7; possible D gene TRBD1, 6 bases. The germline CDR1 and CDR2 sequences are SGHRS and YFSETQ. V was shortened by 6 bases and J by 0 bases, with 19 bases between the two germline ends. This CDR3 region has 16 residues.

This sequence joins TRBV7-2 and TRBJ2-7, with a weak D call TRBD2 (5 bases). This CDR3 contains 15 residues. Germline CDR1 is SGHTA and CDR2 is FQGNSA. V dropped 0 bases and J dropped 6 bases, with 15 bases sitting between them. CDR3 sequence (DNA): TGTGCCAGCAGCTTAGCGCGGGTAGGAGTGGGCGAGCAGTACTTC. Translation gives CASSLARVGVGEQYF.

The V and J genes are TRBV7-9 and TRBJ2-7; 8 positions agree with TRBD1. The junction had 8 bases not matched to a gene; V was cut back by 1 base and J by 6 bases. The CDR3 covers 15 residues. Germline V gives CDR1 SEHNR, CDR2 FQNEAQ (reference sequence). This CDR3 reads CASSLVGRGPGEQYF. CDR3 in DNA: TGTGCCAGCAGCTTAGTGGGCAGGGGGCCCGGCGAGCAGTACTTC.

The chain combines TRBV7-9 with TRBJ2-1; D may be TRBD2 (6 bases). V lost 5 bases and J lost 4, with 12 bases in between. The CDR3 has 14 residues. CDR1 is SEHNR, CDR2 FQNEAQ, per germline (reference sequence). This chain's CDR3 is CASSSSGPYNEQFF. The DNA for the CDR3 is TGTGCCAGCAGCAGTAGCGGTCCTTACAATGAGCAGTTCTTC.

This clone has a single count. The CDR3 is CATSRAGITYEQYF. The CDR3 coding sequence is TGTGCCACCAGCAGAGCGGGTATAACCTACGAGCAGTACTTC. The chain recombines TRBV15 with TRBJ2-7; no firm D call. V lost 1 base and J 2 bases, leaving 9 bases between the germline ends. This CDR3 is built from 14 residues. The V gene's germline CDR1 is LNHNV and CDR2 YYDKDF (reference sequence).